This T cell receptor (beta chain) was profiled in a study of immune characterization of retroperitoneal liposarcoma. Germline V gives CDR1 MNHNS, CDR2 SASEGT. Between the trimmed V and J ends, which lost 4 bases and 2 bases, there was a span of 15 bases. The CDR3 is 15 residues long. TCRdb fed the PCR reads into MiXCR, producing one record per CDR3 protein. The sample includes thousands of distinct CDR3 sequences, about 41% seen only once; the top ten take about 15%. The table lists this clonotype with a few counts. This receptor was obtained from a male donor with retroperitoneal liposarcoma. This chain connects TRBV6-1 to TRBJ2-7; a possible D gene is TRBD1 (5 bases). Sequenced sample: tumor tissue. The CDR3 protein is CASSVPDTNPYEQYF. The CDR3 DNA reads TGTGCCAGCAGTGTCCCGGACACCAATCCCTACGAGCAGTACTTC.